Shown below are 6 T cell receptor beta chains from a single sample sequenced in a study of blood T cell repertoires in COVID-19. Clones were read by immunoSEQ multiplex PCR, and TCRdb kept only the in-frame ones, dropping some. The sample carries about 81,000 clones, roughly 86% recorded once. The sample consisted of peripheral blood. Receptor source: a man aged 70 or older with acute or convalescent COVID-19.

The rearrangement uses TRBV19 and TRBJ1-1, with 7 bases identical to TRBD1. The CDR3 runs 14 residues. CDR1 is LNHDA and CDR2 is SQIVND in the germline V gene (reference sequence). The V gene end was trimmed by 4 bases and the J gene end by 2 bases; junction bases not matched to a gene: 4. CDR3 region: CASSRDRVNTEAFF. CDR3 nucleotide sequence: TGTGCCAGTAGTAGAGACAGGGTTAACACTGAAGCTTTCTTT. The full variable domain, in which reference TRBV19 and TRBJ1-1 provide the parts outside the CDR3, is DGGITQSPKYLFRKEGQNVTLSCEQNLNHDAMYWYRQDPGQGLRLIYYSQIVNDFQKGDIAEGYSVSREKKESFPLTVTSAQKNPTAFYLCASSRDRVNTEAFFGQGTRLTVV.

The chain recombines TRBV7-2 with TRBJ2-7; 12 bases match TRBD2. Germline loops: CDR1 SGHTA, CDR2 FQGNSA. V trimming: 8 bases; J trimming: 4 bases; junction bases outside the gene matches: 9. This CDR3 has 15 residues. CDR3 in amino acids: CASVGTSGGIYEQYF. CDR3 sequence (DNA): TGTGCCAGCGTGGGAACTAGCGGGGGGATATACGAGCAGTACTTC.

This clone has just a few counts. J is TRBJ1-4 and V is TRBV9; 9 nucleotides match TRBD1. This CDR3 is built from 19 residues. Looked up from germline, CDR1 is SGDLS and CDR2 is YYNGEE. Trimming cost V 4 bases and J 0 bases; bases outside gene matches: 13. CDR3 bases: TGTGCCAGCAGCCTTCGAGCCGGGACAGGGCCCTCAACTAATGAAAAACTGTTTTTT. It encodes CASSLRAGTGPSTNEKLFF.

The chain combines TRBV19 with TRBJ2-5; D is undetermined. CDR3 length: 14 residues. With 3 bases removed from V and 1 base from J, the gap between germline ends came to 9 bases. Looked up from germline, CDR1 is LNHDA and CDR2 is SQIVND (reference sequence). DNA for the CDR3: TGTGCCAGTAGTATTGCAACAGTCCAAGAGACCCAGTACTTC. Residues: CASSIATVQETQYF.

CDR3 sequence: CASSLVWGGNQPQHF. CDR3 bases: TGTGCCAGCAGCTTAGTTTGGGGGGGGAATCAGCCCCAGCATTTT. The chain couples TRBV7-2 to TRBJ1-5; weak D call: TRBD1 (5 bases). V gave up 1 base and J gave up 4 bases, with 11 bases separating them. CDR3 length: 15 residues. Germline lookup yields CDR1 SGHTA and CDR2 FQGNSA.

This chain connects TRBV10-3 to TRBJ2-1; 8 positions agree with TRBD2. In germline, CDR1 is ENHRY, CDR2 SYGVKD. After removal of 0 bases from V and 0 bases from J, the junction contained 10 bases not matched to a gene. The CDR3 contains 19 residues. The CDR3 loop is CAISESGSTSASSYNEQFF. CDR3 coding DNA: TGTGCCATCAGTGAGTCGGGTTCGACTAGCGCGAGCTCCTACAATGAGCAGTTCTTC.